This TCR beta chain is from a study of preoperative IRX-2 immunotherapy in early breast cancer. Germline loops: CDR1 MGHDK, CDR2 SYGVNS. The CDR3 consists of 15 residues. The V end lost 4 bases, the J end lost 2 bases, and 9 bases lay between the germline ends. The repertoire was sequenced with immunoSEQ multiplex PCR; TCRdb's copy has only in-frame clones and lacks some. The table includes approximately 100,000 clones, 70% to 90% detected once. Treatment meaning: preoperative locoregional IRX-2 cytokine immunotherapy. The sample here was tumor tissue, taken after IRX-2 immunotherapy. This TCR derives from a human donor with breast cancer. The genes are TRBV25-1 and TRBJ2-6; D gene uncertain. In nucleotides, the CDR3 is TGTGCCAGCAGTGGAGCCGGTGCTGGGGCCAACGTCCTGACTTTC. This encodes CASSGAGAGANVLTF. The variable domain in full, with the rest retrieved from reference TRBV25-1 and TRBJ2-6, is EADIYQTPRYLVIGTGKKITLECSQTMGHDKMYWYQQDPGMELHLIHYSYGVNSTEKGDLSSESTVSRIRTEHFPLTLESARPSHTSQYLCASSGAGAGANVLTFGAGSRLTVL.